The present T cell receptor (beta chain) was sequenced within a study of blood T cell repertoires in COVID-19. Study-level background: Some COVID-19 samples were acute and others convalescent; all came from the United States, Italy and Spain. T cells, B-cell-depleted T cells, or PBMCs supplied cDNA or gDNA.

Participants spanned ages about 18 to 90 years and resided in some 22 US areas. Profiling relied on immunoSEQ multiplex PCR, and the TCRdb table lists in-frame clones only, not all of them. The profile covers roughly 340,000 clones, with approximately 92% appearing a single time and 1% taken by the ten largest. The germline V gene has CDR1 SGHTA and CDR2 FQGTGA. The CDR3 is 15 amino acids. V was pared by 2 bases and J by 3 bases, with 5 bases of the junction left unmatched. The sequenced material came from PBMCs or T cells enriched from blood (not recorded which). This chain connects TRBV7-3 to TRBJ2-7; 9 positions agree with TRBD1. The receptor was derived from a man aged 18 to 29 who had recovered from COVID-19. CDR3: CASSLLPGQGYEQYF. The CDR3 DNA is TGTGCCAGCAGCTTATTACCGGGACAGGGCTACGAGCAGTACTTC.